This entry lists 25 T cell receptor beta chains sequenced from one sample in a study of CD4 T cells in relation to SARS-CoV-2 and coronaviruses. No antigen is known for these receptors. Unexposed donor CD4+ T cells date from about 2011-2018, before the COVID-19 pandemic. CD4+ T cells were isolated from the cells after more than nine days of culture. This table comes from immunoSEQ multiplex PCR, and its TCRdb copy is limited to in-frame clones, with some not included. This table holds about 26,000 clones, 75% to 80% found once. Source material: CD4+ T cells from PBMCs, cultured in vitro. These receptors all stem from a human donor in good health.

In its sample, this clone was seen once. V is TRBV7-2 and J is TRBJ2-3, with 12 bases aligning to TRBD2. The CDR3 covers 16 residues. V lost 5 bases and J lost 0; bases outside the gene matches: 3. From germline, CDR1 is SGHTA and CDR2 FQGNSA. The CDR3 DNA reads as TGTGCCAGCAGCGAAGGGACTAGCGGGAGCACAGATACGCAGTATTTT. Residues: CASSEGTSGSTDTQYF. Filled out from reference TRBV7-2 and TRBJ2-3, the complete variable domain reads GAGVSQSPSNKVTEKGKDVELRCDPISGHTALYWYRQSLGQGLEFLIYFQGNSAPDKSGLPSDRFSAERTGGSVSTLTIQRTQQEDSAVYLCASSEGTSGSTDTQYFGPGTRLTVL.

J is TRBJ1-1 and V is TRBV5-4; D unclear. Germline V gene data show CDR1 as SGHNT and CDR2 as YYREEE (reference sequence). CDR3 length: 14 amino acids. Trimming removed 2 bases at V and 1 base at J, with 9 bases between. The CDR3 reads CASSFPQTNTEAFF. The CDR3 nucleotides are TGTGCCAGCAGCTTTCCTCAGACGAACACTGAAGCTTTCTTT. Filled out from reference TRBV5-4 and TRBJ1-1, the complete variable domain reads ETGVTQSPTHLIKTRGQQVTLRCSSQSGHNTVSWYQQALGQGPQFIFQYYREEENGRGNFPPRFSGLQFPNYSSELNVNALELDDSALYLCASSFPQTNTEAFFGQGTRLTVV.

The CDR3 DNA is TGCGCCAGCAGCTTGGACAGTCTGAACACTGAAGCTTTCTTT. Encoded protein: CASSLDSLNTEAFF. The genes are TRBV5-1 and TRBJ1-1; no definite D call. Germline V CDR1 and CDR2: SGHRS, YFSETQ. The V end lost 0 bases, the J end lost 0 bases, and 6 bases lay between the germline ends. This CDR3 is 14 amino acids long.

The chain combines TRBV5-4 with TRBJ2-7, with D perhaps TRBD1 (6 bases). The V and J ends lost 8 bases and 0 bases respectively, with 12 bases between them. Germline loops: CDR1 SGHNT, CDR2 YYREEE (reference sequence). The CDR3 consists of 13 residues. CDR3 nucleotides: TGTGCCAGTTCCGGGACATCCTCCTACGAGCAGTACTTC. Its translation is CASSGTSSYEQYF.

The V gene is TRBV10-3, the J gene TRBJ1-2; D gene uncertain. The CDR3 totals 13 residues. The ends were cut back, 4 bases at V and 3 bases at J, with 9 bases in the middle. CDR1 is ENHRY, CDR2 SYGVKD, per germline. CDR3 nucleotides: TGTGCCATCAGTGTTGTGGGGTACTATGGCTACACCTTC. Translating gives CAISVVGYYGYTF.

The rearrangement uses TRBV12-3 or TRBV12-4 and TRBJ2-7; unclear D gene. Trimming pared 1 base from V and 5 bases from J, leaving 6 bases between. The CDR3 covers 12 residues. This CDR3 is CASSLVYHEQYF. The CDR3 nucleotides read TGTGCCAGCAGTTTAGTGTACCACGAGCAGTACTTC.

This clone has just a few counts. The CDR3 DNA reads as TGTGCCTGGAGTGGCCAGCCGGGTCAGCCCCAGCATTTT. Its protein product is CAWSGQPGQPQHF. The chain combines TRBV30 with TRBJ1-5; no clear D gene. CDR1 is GTSNPN and CDR2 is SVGIG in the germline V gene (reference sequence). The CDR3 extends over 13 amino acids. Trimming took off 1 base at V and 6 bases at J, with 10 bases between the two ends.

This clone was recorded once. V gene TRBV3-1 (or the pseudogene TRBV3-2) combines with J gene TRBJ2-1, with a weak D call TRBD1 (5 bases). From germline, CDR1 is LGHDT and CDR2 YNNKEL (reference sequence). Trimming shortened V by 0 bases and J by 7 bases, and 16 bases separated the two germline ends. This CDR3 contains 16 residues. Written as DNA, the CDR3 is TGTGCCAGCAGCCAAGATCAGGGATTGGGAATTAATGAGCAGTTCTTC. Translated: CASSQDQGLGINEQFF.

The chain employs TRBV6-5 and TRBJ2-7; D is tentatively TRBD1 or TRBD2 (5 bases each). The V end lost 4 bases, the J end lost 5 bases, and 15 bases lay between the germline ends. The germline CDR1 and CDR2 sequences are MNHEY and SVGAGI. The CDR3 totals 14 residues. The DNA for the CDR3 is TGTGCCAGCAGTTCAGGGACGCCGGGGAACGAGCAGTACTTC. Its translation: CASSSGTPGNEQYF.

The gene calls are TRBV20-1 and TRBJ1-4; D uncertain. Trimming shortened V by 3 bases and J by 12 bases, and 11 bases separated the two germline ends. CDR3 length equals 11 residues. From germline, CDR1 is DFQATT and CDR2 SNEGSKA (reference sequence). CDR3 region: CSARSLRQLFF. The CDR3, as DNA: TGCAGTGCTAGGTCCCTCAGACAACTGTTTTTT.

The genes are TRBV2 and TRBJ1-3, with D tentatively TRBD1 (5 bases). V lost 2 bases and J 2 bases, leaving 7 bases between the germline ends. CDR3 size: 14 residues. CDR1 and CDR2 from the germline V gene are SNHLY and FYNNEI. The DNA for the CDR3 is TGTGCCAGCAGTGAACCCAGGGCTGGAAACACCATATATTTT. It specifies CASSEPRAGNTIYF.

The chain uses TRBV14 and TRBJ2-3; a weak D match, TRBD2 (5 bases). Trimming shortened V by 2 bases and J by 0 bases, and 12 bases separated the two germline ends. The CDR3 totals 16 residues. Per germline, CDR1 SGHDN and CDR2 FVKESK. The CDR3 is CASSQRGEKSTDTQYF. The CDR3 region has the DNA TGTGCCAGCAGCCAACGTGGGGAGAAGAGCACAGATACGCAGTATTTT.

The DNA of the CDR3 is TGTGCCAGCAGCCTTAGCGGGTACGCCTACAATGAGCAGTTCTTC. Residues: CASSLSGYAYNEQFF. V and J are TRBV5-8 and TRBJ2-1, with 7 bases fitting TRBD2. Germline CDR1 is SGHTS and CDR2 is YDEGEE. The CDR3 length is 15 residues. The V segment lost 4 bases and the J segment 2 bases; nucleotides outside the gene matches: 6.

The V and J genes are TRBV25-1 and TRBJ2-7, with 7 nucleotides matching TRBD1. Germline CDR1 and CDR2: MGHDK and SYGVNS. The V and J ends lost 10 bases and 4 bases, in that order; junction bases with no gene match: 7. The CDR3 runs 12 residues. CDR3: CATTGQLYEQYF. CDR3 sequence (DNA): TGTGCCACTACGGGACAGCTATACGAGCAGTACTTC.

The genes are TRBV7-9 and TRBJ2-5; perhaps TRBD1 as D (5 bases). Trimming took 5 bases from V and 5 from J, leaving 15 bases between them. Germline V gene lookup returns CDR1 SEHNR and CDR2 FQNEAQ (reference sequence). The length of the CDR3 is 14 residues. CDR3 nucleotide sequence: TGTGCCAGCAGCACCCAGGGAATGAAGGAGACCCAGTACTTC. Its protein is CASSTQGMKETQYF.

In this sample, this clone is medium-sized (0.01 to 0.1%). The V call is TRBV11-2, the J call TRBJ1-5, with a possible D match to TRBD1 (6 bases). Germline V CDR1 and CDR2: SGHAT, FQNNGV. The CDR3 totals 15 residues. Trimming shortened V by 3 bases and J by 7 bases, and 16 bases separated the two germline ends. CDR3 sequence (DNA): TGTGCCAGCAGCTTGGGGGGCGGCCTGGGGCAGCCCCAGCATTTT. Amino acids: CASSLGGGLGQPQHF.

The table lists this clone with a few counts. V gene TRBV28 combines with J gene TRBJ1-2, with D perhaps matching TRBD1 (5 bases). V was pared by 5 bases and J by 4 bases, with 17 bases between. This CDR3 spans 15 amino acids. Germline V gene data show CDR1 as MDHEN and CDR2 as SYDVKM. CDR3 amino acids: CASSIVGRGTYGYTF. The CDR3 DNA reads as TGTGCCAGCAGTATTGTGGGGCGGGGGACCTATGGCTACACCTTC.

J is TRBJ2-5 and V is TRBV29-1, with D hard to call. Germline V gene lookup returns CDR1 SQVTM and CDR2 ANQGSEA. V gave up 0 bases and J gave up 4 bases, with 0 bases separating them. This CDR3 is built from 10 residues. CDR3 DNA sequence: TGCAGCGTTGAAGAAGAGACCCAGTACTTC. Translation gives CSVEEETQYF.

The V and J genes are TRBV7-9 and TRBJ2-1, with 8 bases identical to TRBD2. With V trimmed by 5 bases and J by 9 bases, 15 bases remained unmatched. In germline, CDR1 is SEHNR, CDR2 FQNEAQ (reference sequence). The CDR3 is made up of 16 amino acids. The CDR3 is CASSAEGLVVGGEQFF. The DNA for the CDR3 is TGTGCCAGCAGCGCCGAGGGACTAGTGGTGGGGGGTGAGCAGTTCTTC.

The table lists this clone with a count of one. The chain is built from TRBV14 and TRBJ1-1; D remains ambiguous. Germline loops: CDR1 SGHDN, CDR2 FVKESK. V was shortened by 2 bases and J by 0 bases, with 4 bases between the two germline ends. This CDR3 contains 13 residues. The CDR3 nucleotides are TGTGCCAGCAGCCAAATGGTGAACACTGAAGCTTTCTTT. Translating it yields CASSQMVNTEAFF.

This clone has a single count. The chain is built from TRBV5-8 and TRBJ2-5, with 8 nucleotides matching TRBD2. Trimming cost V 0 bases and J 5 bases; bases outside gene matches: 6. The germline V gene has CDR1 SGHTS and CDR2 YDEGEE. The CDR3 runs to 15 residues. CDR3 sequence reads: CASSLGLAQEETQYF. The CDR3 DNA reads as TGTGCCAGCAGCTTGGGACTAGCGCAGGAGGAGACCCAGTACTTC.

This chain uses TRBV12-3 or TRBV12-4 with TRBJ2-7, with a tentative D call TRBD2 (5 bases). The length of the CDR3 is 12 residues. Trimming left V 6 bases short and J 0 bases short, with 6 bases between. CDR3 amino acids: CASSRDSYEQYF. The DNA for the CDR3 is TGTGCCAGCAGCCGGGACTCCTACGAGCAGTACTTC.

The CDR3 loop reads CASSLDRGSTDTQYF. In nucleotides, the CDR3 is TGTGCCAGCAGCTTAGACAGGGGCTCCACAGATACGCAGTATTTT. The V gene is TRBV7-9, the J gene TRBJ2-3; TRBD1 aligns across 7 bases. Germline V lookup: CDR1 SEHNR, CDR2 FQNEAQ (reference sequence). V was clipped by 1 base and J by 2 bases; unmatched bases: 3. The CDR3 runs 15 residues.

This clone was observed a few times. CDR3 loop: CSVGPGGNTEAFF. The CDR3 nucleotides are TGCAGCGTCGGCCCGGGGGGGAACACTGAAGCTTTCTTT. The chain combines TRBV29-1 with TRBJ1-1, with TRBD1 as a possible D gene (5 bases). CDR3 size: 13 residues. V lost 6 bases, J lost 1 base, and 12 bases lay in between. CDR1 is SQVTM and CDR2 is ANQGSEA in the germline V gene.

The chain combines TRBV7-2 with TRBJ1-4, with D possibly TRBD1 on 6 matching bases. Deletions cut 7 bases from V and 3 bases from J, with 18 bases between. The CDR3 is 16 amino acids. The V gene's germline CDR1 is SGHTA and CDR2 FQGNSA. CDR3 DNA: TGTGCCAGCAACAAGGGGGGGGGCCGGTCTAATGAAAAACTGTTTTTT. Its translation is CASNKGGGRSNEKLFF.